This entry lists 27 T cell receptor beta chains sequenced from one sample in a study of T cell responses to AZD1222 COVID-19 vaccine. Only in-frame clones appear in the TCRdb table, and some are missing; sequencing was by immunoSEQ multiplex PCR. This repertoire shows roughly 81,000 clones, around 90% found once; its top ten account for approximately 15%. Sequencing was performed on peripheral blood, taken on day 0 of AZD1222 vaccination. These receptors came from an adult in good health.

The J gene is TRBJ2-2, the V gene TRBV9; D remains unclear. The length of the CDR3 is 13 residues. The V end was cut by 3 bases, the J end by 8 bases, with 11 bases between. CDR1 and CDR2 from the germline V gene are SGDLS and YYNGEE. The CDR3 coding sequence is TGTGCCAGCAGCGCCCAACGATGGGGGGAGCTGTTTTTT. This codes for CASSAQRWGELFF.

This CDR3 is CASSRDRILNTEAFF. As DNA, the CDR3 is TGTGCCAGCAGTCGAGACAGGATTCTGAACACTGAAGCTTTCTTT. The chain is built from TRBV28 and TRBJ1-1; weak D call: TRBD1 (6 bases). Germline V gene lookup returns CDR1 MDHEN and CDR2 SYDVKM. The CDR3 runs to 15 residues. V was clipped by 5 bases and J by 0 bases, with 13 bases between them.

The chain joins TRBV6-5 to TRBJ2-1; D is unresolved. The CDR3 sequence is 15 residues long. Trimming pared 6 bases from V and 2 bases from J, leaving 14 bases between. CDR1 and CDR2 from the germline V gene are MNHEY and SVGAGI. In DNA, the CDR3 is TGTGCCAGCAGAACGTCTGGCGTCGCCTACAATGAGCAGTTCTTC. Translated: CASRTSGVAYNEQFF.

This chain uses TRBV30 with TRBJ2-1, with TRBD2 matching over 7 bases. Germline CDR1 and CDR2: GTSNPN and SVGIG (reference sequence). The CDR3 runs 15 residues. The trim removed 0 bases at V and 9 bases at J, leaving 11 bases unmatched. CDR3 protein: CAWSVSSGKIGEQFF. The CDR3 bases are TGTGCCTGGAGTGTATCCAGCGGGAAGATCGGTGAGCAGTTCTTC.

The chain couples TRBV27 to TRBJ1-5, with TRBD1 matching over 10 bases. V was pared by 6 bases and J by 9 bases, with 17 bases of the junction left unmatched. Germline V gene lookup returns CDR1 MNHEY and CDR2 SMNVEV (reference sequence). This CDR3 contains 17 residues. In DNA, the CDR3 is TGTGCCAGCAGACCCACCTCCGGGACAGGGGCTTTTGGGCCCCAGCATTTT. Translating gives CASRPTSGTGAFGPQHF.

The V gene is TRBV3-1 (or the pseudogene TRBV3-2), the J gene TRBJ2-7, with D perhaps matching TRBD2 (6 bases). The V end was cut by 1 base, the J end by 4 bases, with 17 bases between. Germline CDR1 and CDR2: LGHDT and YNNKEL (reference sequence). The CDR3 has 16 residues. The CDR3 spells CASSQVSAGIFYEQYF. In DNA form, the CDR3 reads TGTGCCAGCAGCCAAGTGTCTGCGGGGATCTTTTACGAGCAGTACTTC.

CDR3 residues: CASGFGPSNQPQHF. The CDR3 nucleotides read TGTGCTAGTGGTTTTGGGCCTAGCAATCAGCCCCAGCATTTT. The rearrangement uses TRBV12-5 and TRBJ1-5; D remains ambiguous. The CDR3 is 14 amino acids. CDR1 and CDR2 from the germline V gene are LGHNT and FRNRAP. V was pared by 3 bases and J by 0 bases, with 6 bases between.

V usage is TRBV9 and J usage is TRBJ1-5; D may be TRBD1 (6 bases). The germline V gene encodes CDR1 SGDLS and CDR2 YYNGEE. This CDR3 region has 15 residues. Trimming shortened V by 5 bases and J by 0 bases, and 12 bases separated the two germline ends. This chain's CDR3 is CASSDGTSSNQPQHF. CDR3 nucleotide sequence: TGTGCCAGCAGTGACGGGACATCTAGCAATCAGCCCCAGCATTTT.

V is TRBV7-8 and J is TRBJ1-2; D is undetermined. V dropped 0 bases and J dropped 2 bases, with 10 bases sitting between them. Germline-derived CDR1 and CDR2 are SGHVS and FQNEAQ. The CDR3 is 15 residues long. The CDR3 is CASSLASGTNYGYTF. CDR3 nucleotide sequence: TGTGCCAGCAGCTTAGCATCAGGCACCAACTATGGCTACACCTTC.

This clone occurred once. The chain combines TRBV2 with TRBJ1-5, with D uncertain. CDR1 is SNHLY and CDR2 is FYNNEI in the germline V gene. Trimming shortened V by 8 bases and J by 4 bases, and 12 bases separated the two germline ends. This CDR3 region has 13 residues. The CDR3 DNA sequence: TGTGCCAGCGGCCCGATCTGGAATCAGCCCCAGCATTTT. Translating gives CASGPIWNQPQHF.

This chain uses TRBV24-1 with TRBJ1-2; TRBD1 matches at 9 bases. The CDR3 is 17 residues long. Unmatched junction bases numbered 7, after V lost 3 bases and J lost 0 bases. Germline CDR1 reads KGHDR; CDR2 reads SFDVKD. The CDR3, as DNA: TGTGCCACCAGTGATAATCTAGGGACAGGGCCTAACTATGGCTACACCTTC. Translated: CATSDNLGTGPNYGYTF.

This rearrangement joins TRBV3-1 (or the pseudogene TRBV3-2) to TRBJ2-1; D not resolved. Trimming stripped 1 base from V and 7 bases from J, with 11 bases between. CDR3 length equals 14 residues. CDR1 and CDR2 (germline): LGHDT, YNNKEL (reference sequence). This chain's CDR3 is CASSQVVLGNEQFF. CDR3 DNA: TGTGCCAGCAGCCAAGTTGTCCTAGGTAATGAGCAGTTCTTC.

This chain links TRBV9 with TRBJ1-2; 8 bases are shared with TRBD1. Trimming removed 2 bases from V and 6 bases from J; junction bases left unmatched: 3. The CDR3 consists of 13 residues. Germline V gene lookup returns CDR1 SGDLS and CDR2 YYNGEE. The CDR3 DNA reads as TGTGCCAGCAGCGTGGGACAGGTCAATGGCTACACCTTC. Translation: CASSVGQVNGYTF.

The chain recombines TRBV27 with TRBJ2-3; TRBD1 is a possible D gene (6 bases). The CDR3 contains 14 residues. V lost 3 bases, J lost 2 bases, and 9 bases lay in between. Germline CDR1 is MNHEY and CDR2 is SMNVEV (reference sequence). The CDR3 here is CASSLRQVTDTQYF. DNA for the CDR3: TGTGCCAGCAGTTTGAGACAGGTCACAGATACGCAGTATTTT.

The CDR3 region has the DNA TGTGCCAGCAGTGACAGGAACTATGGCTACACCTTC. It encodes CASSDRNYGYTF. The rearrangement links TRBV2 to TRBJ1-2, with D unresolved. V lost 3 bases and J 2 bases, leaving 4 bases between the germline ends. The CDR3 has 12 residues. Germline-derived CDR1 and CDR2 are SNHLY and FYNNEI.

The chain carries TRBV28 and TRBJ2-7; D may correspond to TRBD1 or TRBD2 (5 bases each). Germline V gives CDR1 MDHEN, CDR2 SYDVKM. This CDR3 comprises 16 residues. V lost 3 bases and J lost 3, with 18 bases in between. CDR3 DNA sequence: TGTGCCAGCAGTTTTTCACTCCCGGGGCTGAGCTACGAGCAGTACTTC. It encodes CASSFSLPGLSYEQYF.

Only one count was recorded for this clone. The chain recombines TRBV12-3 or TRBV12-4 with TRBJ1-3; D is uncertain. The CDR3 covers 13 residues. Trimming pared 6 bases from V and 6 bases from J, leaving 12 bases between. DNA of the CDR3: TGTGCCAGCAGCTTATCGCATGAAAACACCATATATTTT. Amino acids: CASSLSHENTIYF.

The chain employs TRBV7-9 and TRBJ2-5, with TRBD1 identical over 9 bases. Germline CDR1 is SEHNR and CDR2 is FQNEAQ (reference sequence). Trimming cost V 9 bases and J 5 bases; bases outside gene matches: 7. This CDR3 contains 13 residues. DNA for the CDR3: TGTGCCAGTAACAGGGGGCTGGGGGAGACCCAGTACTTC. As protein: CASNRGLGETQYF. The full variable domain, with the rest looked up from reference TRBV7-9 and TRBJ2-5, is DTGVSQNPRHKITKRGQNVTFRCDPISEHNRLYWYRQTLGQGPEFLTYFQNEAQLEKSRLLSDRFSAERPKGSFSTLEIQRTEQGDSAMYLCASNRGLGETQYFGPGTRLLVL.

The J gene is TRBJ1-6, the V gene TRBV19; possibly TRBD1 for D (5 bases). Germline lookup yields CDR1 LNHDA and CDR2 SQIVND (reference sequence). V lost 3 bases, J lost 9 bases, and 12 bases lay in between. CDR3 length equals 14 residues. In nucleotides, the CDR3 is TGTGCCAGTAGTATCGAGGGGTTTTTTTCACCCCTCCACTTT. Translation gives CASSIEGFFSPLHF.

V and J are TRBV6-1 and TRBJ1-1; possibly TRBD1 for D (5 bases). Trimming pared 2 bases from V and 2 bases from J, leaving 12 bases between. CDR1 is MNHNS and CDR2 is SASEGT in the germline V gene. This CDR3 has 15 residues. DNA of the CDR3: TGTGCCAGCAGTGAATTGGAGGGACGTAACACTGAAGCTTTCTTT. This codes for CASSELEGRNTEAFF.

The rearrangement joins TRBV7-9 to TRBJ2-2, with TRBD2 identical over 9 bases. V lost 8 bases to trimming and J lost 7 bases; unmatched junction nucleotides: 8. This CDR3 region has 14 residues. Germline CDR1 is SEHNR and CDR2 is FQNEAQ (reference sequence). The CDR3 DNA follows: TGTGCCAGCGGCGAAGCGGGAGGTGTCGGGGAGCTGTTTTTT. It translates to CASGEAGGVGELFF.

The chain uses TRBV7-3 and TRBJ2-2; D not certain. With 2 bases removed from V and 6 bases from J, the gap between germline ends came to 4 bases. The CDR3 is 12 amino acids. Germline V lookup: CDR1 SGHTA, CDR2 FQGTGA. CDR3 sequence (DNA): TGTGCCAGCAGCTTAGACTCCGGGGAGCTGTTTTTT. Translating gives CASSLDSGELFF.

The CDR3 is CASSQKWDRETQYF. The DNA of the CDR3 is TGTGCCAGCAGCCAAAAATGGGACAGAGAGACCCAGTACTTC. V usage is TRBV3-1 (or the pseudogene TRBV3-2) and J usage is TRBJ2-5; 7 nucleotides line up with TRBD1. This CDR3 is 14 amino acids long. The V segment lost 2 bases and the J segment 4 bases; nucleotides outside the gene matches: 4. Germline CDR1 LGHDT, CDR2 YNNKEL (reference sequence).

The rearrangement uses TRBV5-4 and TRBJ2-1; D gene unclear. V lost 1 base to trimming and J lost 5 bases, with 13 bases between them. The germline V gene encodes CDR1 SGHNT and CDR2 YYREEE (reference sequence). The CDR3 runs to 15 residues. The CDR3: CASSLSPLTDNEQFF. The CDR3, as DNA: TGTGCCAGCAGCTTGTCCCCCTTAACTGACAATGAGCAGTTCTTC.

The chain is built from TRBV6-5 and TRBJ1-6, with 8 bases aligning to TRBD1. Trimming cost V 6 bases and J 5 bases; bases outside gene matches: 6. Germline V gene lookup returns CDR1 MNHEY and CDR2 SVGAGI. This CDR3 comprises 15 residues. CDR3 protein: CASSRPTGDNSPLHF. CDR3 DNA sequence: TGTGCCAGCAGCCGCCCGACAGGGGATAATTCACCCCTCCACTTT.

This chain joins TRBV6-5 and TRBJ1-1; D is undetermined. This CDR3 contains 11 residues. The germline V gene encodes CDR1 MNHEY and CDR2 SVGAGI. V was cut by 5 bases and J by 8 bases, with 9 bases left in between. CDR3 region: CASSRSVEAFF. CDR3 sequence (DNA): TGTGCCAGCAGTCGGAGCGTAGAAGCTTTCTTT.

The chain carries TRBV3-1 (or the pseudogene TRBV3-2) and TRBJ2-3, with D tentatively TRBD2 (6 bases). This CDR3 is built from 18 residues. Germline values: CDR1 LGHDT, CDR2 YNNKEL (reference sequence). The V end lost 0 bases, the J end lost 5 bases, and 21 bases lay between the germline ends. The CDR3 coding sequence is TGTGCCAGCAGCCAAGATTCCATGGGCACTAGCCGGGGAGATACGCAGTATTTT. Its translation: CASSQDSMGTSRGDTQYF.